This T cell receptor beta chain was observed in a study of blood T cell repertoires in COVID-19. Study overall: COVID-19 samples collected from the United States, Italy and Spain covered acute and convalescent phases.

Between the trimmed V and J ends, which lost 3 bases and 8 bases, there was a span of 22 bases. The CDR3 covers 17 residues. Original methodology: Cell counts per sample came from amplifying reference gene primers. Profiling relied on immunoSEQ multiplex PCR, and the TCRdb table lists in-frame clones only, not all of them. V and J calls and clone size are those listed in that table; D and trimming were worked out from the DNA. The top ten hold around 7% of the sample, which has 200,000 or so clones, about 80% seen once. All recovered Cohort 3 donors got two negative PCRs, got clearance, or saw symptom resolution.

The specimen sequenced was PBMCs or T cells enriched from blood (not recorded which). This chain links TRBV23-1 with TRBJ1-4; D possibly corresponds to TRBD1 (6 bases). TRBV23-1 is flagged as an ORF with uncertain function. The TCR sequence derives from a man aged 40-50 years who had recovered from COVID-19. CDR3 sequence reads: CASSHLNREGWNEKLFF. CDR3 nucleotide sequence: TGCGCCAGCAGTCACCTCAACAGGGAAGGGTGGAACGAAAAACTGTTTTTT.